The clone carrying this T cell receptor beta chain was detected only a few times. The antigen remains undetermined. Germline lookup yields CDR1 SQVTM and CDR2 ANQGSEA. The CDR3 runs to 13 residues. Between the trimmed V and J ends, which lost 6 bases and 3 bases, there was a span of 12 bases. TCRdb passed the RT-PCR reads through MiXCR, listing each CDR3 protein once. The sample lists around 760,000 distinct CDR3 sequences; approximately 15% were seen once. The source of the sample is a study of response to subunit inactivated influenza vaccine. Points from the study as a whole: Few new T cells, the authors suggested, are recruited by each seasonal influenza vaccination.

The TCR originated in a man aged 50-60 years who received an inactivated influenza vaccine. The source was PBMCs from blood, collected around 14 days before vaccination. This chain uses TRBV29-1 with TRBJ1-5, with D perhaps matching TRBD1 (5 bases). The DNA for the CDR3 is TGCAGCGTCACTACAGGTCCCAATCAGCCCCAGCATTTT. Translation gives CSVTTGPNQPQHF.